Given below is one T cell receptor (beta chain) in context. Its antigen is currently unknown. TCRdb reprocessed the PCR reads with MiXCR, giving one entry per CDR3 protein. The sample contains around 460,000 distinct CDR3 sequences, 20% to 25% of which appear only once. The record originates from a study of molecular identifiers for immune sequencing clone quantification. Study-level findings and limits: Identical TCR molecules sharing a barcode could underestimate highly expanded clone sizes.

The clonotype comes from a human donor in good health. Some libraries in this study had Jurkat cell RNA spiked in. The source material was naive CD8+ T cells from blood, with Jurkat cell RNA spiked in. Subset reported: FACS-sorted CD8+CD4-CCR7+CD45RA+ naive T cells.

CDR3 loop: CASSSIGQATDTQYF. In DNA form, the CDR3 reads TGTGCCAGCAGTTCGATAGGACAGGCCACAGATACGCAGTATTTT. The chain employs TRBV6-2 or TRBV6-3 and TRBJ2-3; TRBD1 agrees at 7 bases. The length of the CDR3 is 15 residues. The trim removed 4 bases at V and 2 bases at J, leaving 6 bases unmatched. Germline CDR1 MNHEY, CDR2 SVGEGT.